The 26 T cell receptor beta chains below all came from one sample that was sequenced in a study of graft-versus-host responses after intestinal transplantation. Profiled with immunoSEQ multiplex PCR; TCRdb holds only in-frame clones, not every one. The table includes over 75,000 clones, under 95% detected once. These receptors are not linked to any known antigen. Sequences were derived from unstimulated CD8+ T cells sorted from spleen or lymph node cells, sampled before transplant. The receptors come from a human donor who was the organ donor for an intestinal transplant.

V gene TRBV7-9 combines with J gene TRBJ2-2, with D maybe TRBD2 (5 bases). The CDR3 length is 15 residues. CDR1 and CDR2 (germline): SEHNR, FQNEAQ (reference sequence). V was trimmed by 3 bases and J by 3 bases, leaving 11 bases between them. The CDR3 sequence: CASSFLSGDTGELFF. The CDR3 region has the DNA TGTGCCAGCAGCTTTCTGTCCGGGGACACCGGGGAGCTGTTTTTT.

V usage is TRBV9 and J usage is TRBJ1-2; D remains unclear. V lost 2 bases and J lost 0, with 8 bases in between. This CDR3 spans 14 amino acids. Germline CDR1 and CDR2: SGDLS and YYNGEE. The CDR3 bases are TGTGCCAGCAGCGTCTCGGGGACTAACTATGGCTACACCTTC. It is translated as CASSVSGTNYGYTF.

The chain recombines TRBV30 with TRBJ2-7; D is possibly TRBD1 (5 bases). The CDR3 covers 16 residues. Germline V gene lookup returns CDR1 GTSNPN and CDR2 SVGIG (reference sequence). Trimming pared 0 bases from V and 1 base from J, leaving 16 bases between. CDR3 protein: CAWSVGVGSYSYEQYF. CDR3 DNA: TGTGCCTGGAGTGTAGGGGTTGGGTCTTATTCCTACGAGCAGTACTTC.

The rearrangement links TRBV9 to TRBJ2-3; TRBD2 agrees at 7 bases. The CDR3 loop spans 16 amino acids. Germline V gene sequence: CDR1 SGDLS, CDR2 YYNGEE. The V and J ends lost 0 bases and 2 bases, in that order; junction bases with no gene match: 6. The CDR3 reads CASSVGLAEPTDTQYF. In nucleotides, the CDR3 is TGTGCCAGCAGCGTAGGGCTAGCGGAGCCCACAGATACGCAGTATTTT. The variable domain in full, completed from reference TRBV9 and TRBJ2-3, reads DSGVTQTPKHLITATGQRVTLRCSPRSGDLSVYWYQQSLDQGLQFLIQYYNGEERAKGNILERFSAQQFPDLHSELNLSSLELGDSALYFCASSVGLAEPTDTQYFGPGTRLTVL.

In the case of this clone: Other DNA sequences in this sample translate to the same CDR3. The chain carries TRBV27 and TRBJ2-1, with TRBD2 matching over 12 bases. The V gene end was trimmed by 6 bases and the J gene end by 5 bases; junction bases not matched to a gene: 2. The germline V gene has CDR1 MNHEY and CDR2 SMNVEV (reference sequence). The CDR3 contains 14 residues. CDR3 nucleotides: TGTGCCAGCAGCCTAGCGGGGGGGGACAATGAGCAGTTCTTC. Its protein is CASSLAGGDNEQFF.

The chain has TRBV27 and TRBJ2-1; maybe TRBD2 (5 bases). With 2 bases removed from V and 7 bases from J, the gap between germline ends came to 15 bases. The germline V gene has CDR1 MNHEY and CDR2 SMNVEV (reference sequence). The CDR3 runs 15 residues. Here the CDR3 reads CASSLGGLFRNEQFF. The DNA of the CDR3 is TGTGCCAGCAGTTTAGGAGGTCTATTTAGAAATGAGCAGTTCTTC.

The chain recombines TRBV5-4 with TRBJ1-2, with D unresolved. V was shortened by 4 bases and J by 4 bases, with 26 bases between the two germline ends. CDR3 length: 18 residues. Germline values: CDR1 SGHNT, CDR2 YYREEE (reference sequence). As DNA, the CDR3 is TGTGCCAGCAGCACGCTAACGGGGAGCTTTGTCCCATTCTATGGCTACACCTTC. This translates into CASSTLTGSFVPFYGYTF.

The chain combines TRBV10-3 with TRBJ1-4, with a tentative D call TRBD1 (6 bases). This CDR3 has 14 amino acids. Trimming shortened V by 2 bases and J by 7 bases, and 11 bases separated the two germline ends. The germline CDR1 and CDR2 sequences are ENHRY and SYGVKD. CDR3 sequence reads: CAISETTGIEKLFF. For the CDR3, the DNA is TGTGCCATCAGTGAGACTACAGGGATTGAAAAACTGTTTTTT.

The chain is built from TRBV28 and TRBJ1-2, with unresolved D. Germline values: CDR1 MDHEN, CDR2 SYDVKM. CDR3 length: 13 amino acids. Trimming cost V 5 bases and J 7 bases, with 14 bases left between them. CDR3 protein: CASSPYSIRGYTF. Written as DNA, the CDR3 is TGTGCCAGCAGTCCCTACAGTATCCGTGGCTACACCTTC.

This clone was counted a few times. This chain uses TRBV30 with TRBJ1-1; TRBD1 might be the D (5 bases). Per germline, CDR1 GTSNPN and CDR2 SVGIG (reference sequence). The V end was cut by 7 bases, the J end by 0 bases, with 9 bases between. The CDR3 runs 12 residues. Here the CDR3 DNA reads TGTGCCTCCAGGGAAATGAACACTGAAGCTTTCTTT. Protein: CASREMNTEAFF.

The gene calls are TRBV6-4 and TRBJ1-2; 10 positions agree with TRBD1. The germline CDR1 and CDR2 sequences are MRHNA and SNTAGT. V shed 5 bases and J 9 bases; nucleotides not matched to a gene: 15. The CDR3 totals 16 residues. The CDR3: CASSLSRDRGFDSYTF. The CDR3 nucleotides read TGTGCCAGCAGTTTATCCCGGGACAGGGGATTTGATAGCTACACCTTC.

This chain joins TRBV6-1 and TRBJ2-7; TRBD2 matches 14 bases. The CDR3 contains 15 residues. CDR1 is MNHNS, CDR2 SASEGT, per germline. CDR3: CGILGGLAGVNEQYF. The CDR3 region has the DNA TGTGGCATCCTGGGGGGACTAGCGGGAGTTAACGAGCAGTACTTC.

This chain connects TRBV9 to TRBJ1-2, with D perhaps matching TRBD1 (5 bases). Germline CDR1 is SGDLS and CDR2 is YYNGEE. Trimming shortened V by 3 bases and J by 2 bases, and 11 bases separated the two germline ends. The CDR3 has 14 residues. The CDR3, as DNA: TGTGCCAGCAGCGGTGACAGATCGAACTATGGCTACACCTTC. It is translated as CASSGDRSNYGYTF. Supplemented by reference TRBV9 and TRBJ1-2, the full variable domain reads DSGVTQTPKHLITATGQRVTLRCSPRSGDLSVYWYQQSLDQGLQFLIQYYNGEERAKGNILERFSAQQFPDLHSELNLSSLELGDSALYFCASSGDRSNYGYTFGSGTRLTVV.

This chain joins TRBV13 and TRBJ1-2; D is possibly TRBD1 (6 bases). Germline assignment: CDR1 PRHDT and CDR2 FYEKMQ (reference sequence). Trimming shortened V by 0 bases and J by 1 base, and 15 bases separated the two germline ends. The CDR3 runs to 17 residues. CDR3 sequence: CASSLGQFDRINYGYTF. Written as DNA, the CDR3 is TGTGCCAGCAGCTTAGGGCAATTCGACAGGATTAACTATGGCTACACCTTC. Full variable domain (missing parts from reference TRBV13 and TRBJ1-2): AAGVIQSPRHLIKEKRETATLKCYPIPRHDTVYWYQQGPGQDPQFLISFYEKMQSDKGSIPDRFSAQQFSDYHSELNMSSLELGDSALYFCASSLGQFDRINYGYTFGSGTRLTVV.

The chain is built from TRBV7-2 and TRBJ2-7; 7 bases are shared with TRBD1. V lost 5 bases to trimming and J lost 6 bases; unmatched junction nucleotides: 16. The CDR3 covers 16 residues. Germline CDR1 and CDR2: SGHTA and FQGNSA. The DNA for the CDR3 is TGTGCCAGCAGCCTAAATACTTACAGGGGCGGAGGCGAGCAGTACTTC. It specifies CASSLNTYRGGGEQYF.

This chain connects TRBV15 to TRBJ2-1, with 9 bases that match TRBD2. Trimming at V came to 3 bases and at J to 4 bases, leaving 7 bases not matched to a gene. CDR1 is LNHNV and CDR2 is YYDKDF in the germline V gene (reference sequence). This CDR3 is 16 amino acids long. CDR3 bases: TGTGCCACCAGCAGGGGTCTAGCGGGGTTTTACAATGAGCAGTTCTTC. This gives the protein CATSRGLAGFYNEQFF.

The chain joins TRBV7-9 to TRBJ1-2; 8 nucleotides line up with TRBD1. Trimming took 6 bases from V and 4 from J; bases not matched to a gene: 4. Germline V CDR1 and CDR2: SEHNR, FQNEAQ (reference sequence). This CDR3 region has 13 residues. The CDR3 loop reads CASRSGGGYGYTF. DNA of the CDR3: TGTGCCAGCAGGTCAGGGGGCGGCTATGGCTACACCTTC.

The chain links TRBV7-2 to TRBJ2-7, with 8 bases lining up with TRBD1. This CDR3 comprises 14 residues. Losses at the gene ends were 6 bases for V and 2 bases for J; bases not matched to a gene: 6. Looked up from germline, CDR1 is SGHTA and CDR2 is FQGNSA. In DNA, the CDR3 is TGTGCCAGCAGGCCCCAACAGGGGGCCTACGAGCAGTACTTC. Translation: CASRPQQGAYEQYF. Full variable domain (missing parts from reference TRBV7-2 and TRBJ2-7): GAGVSQSPSNKVTEKGKDVELRCDPISGHTALYWYRQSLGQGLEFLIYFQGNSAPDKSGLPSDRFSAERTGGSVSTLTIQRTQQEDSAVYLCASRPQQGAYEQYFGPGTRLTVT.

This clone was recorded a few times. The chain is built from TRBV30 and TRBJ1-1; the D gene is possibly TRBD1 (5 bases). CDR1 is GTSNPN, CDR2 SVGIG, per germline (reference sequence). V was shortened by 7 bases and J by 3 bases, with 30 bases between the two germline ends. The CDR3 loop spans 18 amino acids. DNA for the CDR3: TGTGCCTCAATGAAGGTGTTCCGAGGTGACAGACGGGACACTGAAGCTTTCTTT. Amino acid sequence: CASMKVFRGDRRDTEAFF. The whole variable domain, remainder taken from reference TRBV30 and TRBJ1-1, is SQTIHQWPATLVQPVGSPLSLECTVEGTSNPNLYWYRQAAGRGLQLLFYSVGIGQISSEVPQNLSASRPQDRQFILSSKKLLLSDSGFYLCASMKVFRGDRRDTEAFFGQGTRLTVV.

The sample holds a few counts of this clone. CDR3 in amino acids: CASSQGVTEAFF. The CDR3 DNA reads TGCGCCAGCAGCCAGGGCGTAACTGAAGCTTTCTTT. The rearrangement uses TRBV4-1 and TRBJ1-1; D remains ambiguous. Germline values: CDR1 MGHRA, CDR2 YSYEKL. Trimming cost V 3 bases and J 5 bases, with 7 bases left between them. The CDR3 is 12 amino acids.

The chain combines TRBV4-2 with TRBJ2-5, with 10 bases lining up with TRBD2. CDR3 length equals 18 residues. The V segment lost 0 bases and the J segment 1 base; nucleotides outside the gene matches: 8. From germline, CDR1 is LGHNA and CDR2 YNFKEQ. CDR3 DNA: TGTGCCAGCAGCCAAGATGGAGTTGTAGCGGGGGGCCAAGAGACCCAGTACTTC. Its protein product is CASSQDGVVAGGQETQYF.

The chain links TRBV7-8 to TRBJ2-3; D unresolved. The CDR3 is made up of 13 amino acids. V lost 3 bases and J lost 5, with 9 bases in between. Per the germline V gene, CDR1 is SGHVS and CDR2 is FQNEAQ. The CDR3 protein is CASSFTDGDTQYF. The CDR3 nucleotides read TGTGCCAGCAGCTTTACAGACGGAGATACGCAGTATTTT.

J is TRBJ2-7 and V is TRBV6-6; 7 bases fit TRBD1. The CDR3 is 11 amino acids. The junction had 6 bases not matched to a gene; V was cut back by 10 bases and J by 6 bases. Germline values: CDR1 MNHNY, CDR2 SVGAGI (reference sequence). The CDR3 nucleotides read TGTGCCAACGGCCGGGACAGCGAGCAGTACTTC. This sequence encodes CANGRDSEQYF.

The chain joins TRBV5-6 to TRBJ2-5; TRBD1 matches 7 bases. With V trimmed by 2 bases and J by 4 bases, 8 bases remained unmatched. Per germline, CDR1 SGHDT and CDR2 YYEEEE. This CDR3 is 15 amino acids long. For the CDR3, the DNA is TGTGCCAGCAGCTTCGGGACAGTCGTCTCAGAGACCCAGTACTTC. Residues: CASSFGTVVSETQYF.

The genes are TRBV27 and TRBJ2-1; no clear D gene. This CDR3 is 14 amino acids long. The V end lost 3 bases, the J end lost 2 bases, and 8 bases lay between the germline ends. Germline V gene data show CDR1 as MNHEY and CDR2 as SMNVEV (reference sequence). The CDR3 nucleotides are TGTGCCAGCAGTTTCGGCGGTACCTACAATGAGCAGTTCTTC. It translates to CASSFGGTYNEQFF.

The chain carries TRBV7-9 and TRBJ2-5; D possibly corresponds to TRBD2 (6 bases). Germline lookup yields CDR1 SEHNR and CDR2 FQNEAQ (reference sequence). CDR3 length equals 13 residues. The germline V and J ends were trimmed by 5 bases and 6 bases, with 13 bases remaining between them. This CDR3 is CASSPGVRKTQYF. The DNA of the CDR3 is TGTGCCAGCAGCCCGGGAGTCCGGAAGACCCAGTACTTC.